This TCR beta chain was sequenced during a study of cytomegalovirus exposure and HLA in healthy donors. Study information: Unique TCRs numbering around 85 million, obtained from HLA-typed donors, made up an early data release. Overall study results and limits: The study reported that TCR beta sequences accurately predicted HLA-A and HLA-B alleles in most subjects.

On this clone itself: Its cognate antigen is unknown.

Researchers ran the PCR with 60 Vbeta and 13 Jbeta primers. The method was immunoSEQ multiplex PCR; TCRdb's version includes in-frame clones alone and lacks a portion of them. The table for this sample gives about 160,000 clones. The CDR3 spans 13 residues. Trimming cost V 8 bases and J 4 bases; bases outside gene matches: 8. The germline CDR1 and CDR2 sequences are SEHNR and FQNEAQ (reference sequence). The donors gave bone marrow, and they were healthy. V is TRBV7-9 and J is TRBJ2-7; 7 bases agree with TRBD2. The origin of this receptor is a woman aged 60 to 75 in good health and CMV-seronegative. Material: PBMCs. The CDR3 region has the DNA TGTGCCAGCGAGGTGGGGGGGTTATACGAGCAGTACTTC. This translates into CASEVGGLYEQYF.